This T cell receptor (beta chain) originates from a study of blood T cells in healthy people across ages. Study results and caveats: Greater diversity and more naive CD4+ cells were seen in long-lived donors than in aged donors.

The authors ran a second PCR of 7 to 11 cycles using a sample-barcoded 5' primer and a J-beta primer mix. In TCRdb, the 5' RACE reads were re-called with MiXCR into one record per CDR3 protein. Seen here are about 570,000 distinct CDR3 sequences, approximately 25% observed once, and the top ten hold approximately 17%. This clonotype was observed a handful of times. The antigen remains unidentified. The germline CDR1 and CDR2 sequences are SEHNR and FQNEAQ (reference sequence). The CDR3 sequence is 16 residues long. V lost 5 bases to trimming and J lost 4 bases; unmatched junction nucleotides: 10. The sequenced sample was blood. The rearrangement uses TRBV7-9 and TRBJ2-2; 7 bases line up with TRBD2. This receptor was identified in a woman in her seventies in good health. In DNA form, the CDR3 reads TGTGCCAGCAGCAATAGCGCGGGAGTCACCACCGGGGAGCTGTTTTTT. Encoded protein: CASSNSAGVTTGELFF.